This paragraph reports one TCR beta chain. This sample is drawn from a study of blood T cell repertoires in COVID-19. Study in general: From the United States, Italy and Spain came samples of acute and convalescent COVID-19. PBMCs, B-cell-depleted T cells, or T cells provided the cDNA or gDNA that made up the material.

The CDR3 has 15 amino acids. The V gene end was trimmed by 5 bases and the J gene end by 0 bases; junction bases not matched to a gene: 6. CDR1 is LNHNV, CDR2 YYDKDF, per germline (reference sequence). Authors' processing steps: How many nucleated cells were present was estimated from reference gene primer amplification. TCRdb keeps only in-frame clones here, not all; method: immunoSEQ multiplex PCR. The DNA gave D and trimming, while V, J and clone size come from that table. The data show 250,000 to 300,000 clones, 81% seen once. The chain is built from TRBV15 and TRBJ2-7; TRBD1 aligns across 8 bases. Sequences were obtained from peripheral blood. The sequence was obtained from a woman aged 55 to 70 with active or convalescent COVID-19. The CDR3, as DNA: TGTGCCACCAGCGGGGACAGGTGGGGCTCCTACGAGCAGTACTTC. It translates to CATSGDRWGSYEQYF. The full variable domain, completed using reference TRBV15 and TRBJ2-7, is DAMVIQNPRYQVTQFGKPVTLSCSQTLNHNVMYWYQQKSSQAPKLLFHYYDKDFNNEADTPDNFQSRRPNTSFCFLDIRSPGLGDTAMYLCATSGDRWGSYEQYFGPGTRLTVT.